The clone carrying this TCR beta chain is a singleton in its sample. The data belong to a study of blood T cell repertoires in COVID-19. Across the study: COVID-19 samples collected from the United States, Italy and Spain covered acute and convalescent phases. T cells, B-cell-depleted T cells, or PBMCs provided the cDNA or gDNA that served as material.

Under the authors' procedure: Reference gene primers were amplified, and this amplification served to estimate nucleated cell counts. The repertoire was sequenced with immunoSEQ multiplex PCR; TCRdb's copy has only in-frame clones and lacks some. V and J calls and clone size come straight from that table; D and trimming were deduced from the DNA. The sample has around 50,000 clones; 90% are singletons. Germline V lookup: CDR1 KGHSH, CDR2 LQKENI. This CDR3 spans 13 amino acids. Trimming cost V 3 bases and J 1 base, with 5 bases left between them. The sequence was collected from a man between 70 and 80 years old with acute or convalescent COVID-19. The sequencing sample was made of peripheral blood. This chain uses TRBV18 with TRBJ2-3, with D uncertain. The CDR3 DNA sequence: TGTGCCAGCTCACCGCAGGGCACAGATACGCAGTATTTT. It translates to CASSPQGTDTQYF.